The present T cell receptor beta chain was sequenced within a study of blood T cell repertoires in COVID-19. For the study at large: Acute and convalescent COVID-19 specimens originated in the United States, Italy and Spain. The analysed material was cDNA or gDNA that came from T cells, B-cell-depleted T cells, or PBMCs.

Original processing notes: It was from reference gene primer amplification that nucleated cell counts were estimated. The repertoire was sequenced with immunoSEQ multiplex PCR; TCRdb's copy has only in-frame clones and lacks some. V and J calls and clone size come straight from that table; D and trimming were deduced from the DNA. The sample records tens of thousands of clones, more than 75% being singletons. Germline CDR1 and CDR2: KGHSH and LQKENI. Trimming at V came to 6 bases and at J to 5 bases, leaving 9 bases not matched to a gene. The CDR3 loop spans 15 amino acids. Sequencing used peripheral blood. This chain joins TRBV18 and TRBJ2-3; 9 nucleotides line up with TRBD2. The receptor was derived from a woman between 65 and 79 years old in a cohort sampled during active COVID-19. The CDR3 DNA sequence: TGTGCCAGCTCTCCCTTAGCGGGAGCGGAAGATACGCAGTATTTT. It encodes CASSPLAGAEDTQYF.